Each of the 19 T cell receptor beta chains below was sequenced from the same sample in a study of blood T cell repertoires in COVID-19. Here immunoSEQ multiplex PCR was the method, and the copy in TCRdb shows in-frame clones only, minus some. The repertoire includes roughly 200,000 clones, over 75% of them detected once, and approximately 8% sits in the top ten. Sequencing input: peripheral blood. All receptors come from a woman of 80 years or more with acute or convalescent COVID-19.

This rearrangement joins TRBV5-5 to TRBJ2-1, with TRBD2 matching over 9 bases. From germline, CDR1 is SGHKS and CDR2 YYEKEE (reference sequence). After removal of 6 bases from V and 7 bases from J, the junction contained 17 bases not matched to a gene. The CDR3 sequence is 17 residues long. DNA of the CDR3: TGTGCCAGCACCTACCCTAGCGGGATATCCATGGGAAATGAGCAGTTCTTC. Translation: CASTYPSGISMGNEQFF.

In DNA, the CDR3 is TGTGCCAGCAGTTCGGGACAGGGTTCAATCACTGAAGCTTTCTTT. Translated: CASSSGQGSITEAFF. This rearrangement joins TRBV5-4 to TRBJ1-1, with 9 bases identical to TRBD1. The V segment lost 5 bases and the J segment 4 bases; nucleotides outside the gene matches: 9. The CDR3 spans 15 residues. In germline, CDR1 is SGHNT, CDR2 YYREEE (reference sequence).

The gene calls are TRBV12-3 or TRBV12-4 and TRBJ1-3; 9 bases map to TRBD1. The CDR3 consists of 13 residues. V lost 9 bases and J lost 4; bases outside the gene matches: 4. CDR3 sequence (DNA): TGTGCCAGTAGTACAGGGGGCGGAAACACCATATATTTT. This sequence encodes CASSTGGGNTIYF.

This clone has a count of ten or more. The chain combines TRBV5-7 with TRBJ2-7; a weak D match, TRBD2 (6 bases). TRBV5-7 is an open reading frame, and its role is uncertain. The CDR3 length is 15 residues. Trimming stripped 4 bases from V and 4 bases from J, with 18 bases between. CDR3 in amino acids: CASSDRDWGIYEQYF. The CDR3 nucleotides are TGTGCCAGCAGCGACCGGGACTGGGGGATTTACGAGCAGTACTTC.

This chain connects TRBV3-1 (or the pseudogene TRBV3-2) to TRBJ2-1; TRBD2 aligns across 9 bases. The CDR3 has 16 residues. The V segment lost 4 bases and the J segment 4 bases; nucleotides outside the gene matches: 8. Per the germline V gene, CDR1 is LGHDT and CDR2 is YNNKEL (reference sequence). CDR3: CASSLQIAGVYNEQFF. CDR3 bases: TGTGCCAGCAGCCTACAAATAGCGGGAGTATACAATGAGCAGTTCTTC.

The chain combines TRBV28 with TRBJ1-4; possible D gene TRBD1, 5 bases. CDR3 length equals 13 residues. Trimming removed 8 bases from V and 8 bases from J, with 15 bases in between. Per germline, CDR1 MDHEN and CDR2 SYDVKM. The CDR3 loop reads CASGGNTVEKLFF. CDR3 nucleotides: TGTGCCAGCGGGGGGAACACAGTCGAAAAACTGTTTTTT.

The V call is TRBV7-3, the J call TRBJ2-1; the match to TRBD2 covers 8 bases. V was clipped by 2 bases and J by 5 bases; unmatched bases: 8. CDR1 is SGHTA, CDR2 FQGTGA, per germline. This CDR3 is built from 16 residues. As DNA, the CDR3 is TGTGCCAGCAGCTTAGAGAGGGGGACTAGTGACAATGAGCAGTTCTTC. It translates to CASSLERGTSDNEQFF. Filled out from reference TRBV7-3 and TRBJ2-1, the complete variable domain reads GAGVSQTPSNKVTEKGKYVELRCDPISGHTALYWYRQSLGQGPEFLIYFQGTGAADDSGLPNDRFFAVRPEGSVSTLKIQRTERGDSAVYLCASSLERGTSDNEQFFGPGTRLTVL.

This sequence joins TRBV6-5 and TRBJ1-6; 8 bases map to TRBD1. CDR3 length: 15 amino acids. V lost 6 bases and J lost 3; bases outside the gene matches: 4. Germline CDR1 reads MNHEY; CDR2 reads SVGAGI. The CDR3 here is CASSRQGIYNSPLHF. In nucleotides, the CDR3 is TGTGCCAGCAGCCGACAGGGGATCTATAATTCACCCCTCCACTTT.

In this sample, this clone turned up a few times. The chain recombines TRBV5-5 with TRBJ2-5, with 10 bases that match TRBD2. J gave up 2 bases and V 4 bases, and 5 bases lay outside the gene matches. The CDR3 consists of 15 residues. Looked up from germline, CDR1 is SGHKS and CDR2 is YYEKEE (reference sequence). The CDR3, as DNA: TGTGCCAGCAGCACCCTAGCGGGAGTACAAGAGACCCAGTACTTC. This gives the protein CASSTLAGVQETQYF.

This chain uses TRBV18 with TRBJ2-7, with D possibly matching TRBD2 (5 bases). V was shortened by 6 bases and J by 7 bases, with 10 bases between the two germline ends. Germline-derived CDR1 and CDR2 are KGHSH and LQKENI. This CDR3 has 11 residues. CDR3 protein: CASSSTGEQYF. CDR3 DNA sequence: TGTGCCAGCTCGTCCACGGGGGAGCAGTACTTC.

This chain links TRBV30 with TRBJ1-1, with 7 bases aligning to TRBD1. The trim removed 4 bases at V and 7 bases at J, leaving 9 bases unmatched. CDR3 length: 13 residues. Per the germline V gene, CDR1 is GTSNPN and CDR2 is SVGIG (reference sequence). The CDR3 DNA sequence: TGTGCCTGGAATCTAAGGGGGCGAGATGAAGCTTTCTTT. It is translated as CAWNLRGRDEAFF. Looking up the rest from reference TRBV30 and TRBJ1-1 gives the full variable domain: SQTIHQWPATLVQPVGSPLSLECTVEGTSNPNLYWYRQAAGRGLQLLFYSVGIGQISSEVPQNLSASRPQDRQFILSSKKLLLSDSGFYLCAWNLRGRDEAFFGQGTRLTVV.

V usage is TRBV27 and J usage is TRBJ1-1; perhaps TRBD1 as D (6 bases). CDR3 size: 15 residues. V lost 1 base and J lost 1, with 10 bases in between. From germline, CDR1 is MNHEY and CDR2 SMNVEV (reference sequence). As DNA, the CDR3 is TGTGCCAGCAGTTTATTAGGGGGTCCGAACACTGAAGCTTTCTTT. Translating it yields CASSLLGGPNTEAFF.

The J gene is TRBJ1-2, the V gene TRBV10-3; 8 bases are a match to TRBD1. Looked up from germline, CDR1 is ENHRY and CDR2 is SYGVKD. V lost 7 bases to trimming and J lost 7 bases; unmatched junction nucleotides: 5. The CDR3 sequence is 12 residues long. DNA for the CDR3: TGTGCCATCACCGGACAGGGTGCTGGCTACACCTTC. Encoded protein: CAITGQGAGYTF.

The sample holds many counts of this clone. The chain recombines TRBV19 with TRBJ1-1; a weak D match, TRBD1 (6 bases). The CDR3 totals 13 residues. Between the trimmed V and J ends, which lost 7 bases and 1 base, there was a span of 10 bases. Germline V gives CDR1 LNHDA, CDR2 SQIVND (reference sequence). The CDR3 loop is CASINRENTEAFF. The CDR3 DNA follows: TGTGCCAGTATAAACAGGGAGAACACTGAAGCTTTCTTT.

V gene TRBV28 combines with J gene TRBJ2-3; weak D call: TRBD2 (5 bases). The germline CDR1 and CDR2 sequences are MDHEN and SYDVKM. The V and J ends lost 0 bases and 5 bases respectively, with 9 bases between them. The CDR3 is made up of 14 amino acids. The CDR3 here is CASSLWRAGDTQYF. DNA for the CDR3: TGTGCCAGCAGTTTATGGAGGGCGGGAGATACGCAGTATTTT.

The rearrangement uses TRBV6-5 and TRBJ1-1; 7 bases match TRBD1. This CDR3 has 13 amino acids. Germline V gives CDR1 MNHEY, CDR2 SVGAGI. Trimming at V came to 5 bases and at J to 5 bases, leaving 5 bases not matched to a gene. In nucleotides, the CDR3 is TGTGCCAGCAGTCGAAGGGGGCTGACTGAAGCTTTCTTT. It is translated as CASSRRGLTEAFF.

The chain employs TRBV5-1 and TRBJ2-3, with 8 bases lining up with TRBD1. With V trimmed by 0 bases and J by 2 bases, 2 bases remained unmatched. This CDR3 contains 15 residues. Germline assignment: CDR1 SGHRS and CDR2 YFSETQ. The DNA of the CDR3 is TGCGCCAGCAGCTTGGGACAGGGGACCACAGATACGCAGTATTTT. It codes for CASSLGQGTTDTQYF.

The chain links TRBV6-5 to TRBJ1-2, with D perhaps TRBD1 (5 bases). Germline CDR1 and CDR2: MNHEY and SVGAGI. This CDR3 region has 15 residues. V lost 3 bases and J 2 bases, leaving 13 bases between the germline ends. The CDR3 region has the DNA TGTGCCAGCAGTTATACCGCAGGGTCGAACTATGGCTACACCTTC. Amino acid sequence: CASSYTAGSNYGYTF.

This chain links TRBV11-3 with TRBJ2-2; possible D gene TRBD1, 6 bases. The CDR3 has 15 amino acids. V lost 6 bases and J 6 bases, leaving 17 bases between the germline ends. Germline-derived CDR1 and CDR2 are SGHNT and YENEEA. The CDR3 DNA reads as TGTGCCAGCAGAGGGGGTAGCGACGGGTCCGGGGAGCTGTTTTTT. This encodes CASRGGSDGSGELFF.